The 13 T cell receptor beta chains given below trace back to one sample, sequenced in a study of T cells in Graves' hyperthyroidism and ophthalmopathy. What was amplified from RNA transcripts were TCR beta CDR3 regions. The primer set for the first-round RT-PCR of the TCR CDR3 was HTBI. TCRdb re-analysed the multiplex PCR reads in MiXCR, keeping a single row per CDR3 protein. The sample contains roughly 720,000 distinct CDR3 sequences, roughly 17% of which appear only once. Material: blood. These receptors all come from a man aged 45-60 years with Graves' hyperthyroidism.

A word on this clonotype: A much larger clone differs from this one at a single base, so this may be a read error. CDR3 amino acids: CSARGAQARGSMVGNEQFF. CDR3 coding DNA: TGCAGTGCTAGAGGGGCACAAGCGAGAGGTTCAATGGTTGGCAATGAGCAGTTCTTC. The chain uses TRBV20-1 and TRBJ2-1; the D is unclear. The germline V gene encodes CDR1 DFQATT and CDR2 SNEGSKA (reference sequence). The CDR3 has 19 amino acids. V was shortened by 1 base and J by 6 bases, with 28 bases between the two germline ends.

This clonotype was observed at least ten times. CDR3 sequence (DNA): TGTGCCAGCAGTTACTCGAGCAATGAGCAGTTCTTC. Protein: CASSYSSNEQFF. The chain uses TRBV6-2 or TRBV6-3 and TRBJ2-1; D remains ambiguous. The CDR3 loop spans 12 amino acids. V shed 0 bases and J shed 6 bases, with 3 bases lying between them. CDR1 and CDR2 (germline): MNHEY, SVGEGT.

This clonotype has ten or more counts. The chain carries TRBV27 and TRBJ2-7, with a tentative D call TRBD2 (6 bases). Germline-derived CDR1 and CDR2 are MNHEY and SMNVEV (reference sequence). V was cut by 5 bases and J by 6 bases, with 11 bases left in between. This CDR3 region has 12 residues. CDR3 region: CASSRGTGEQYF. The DNA of the CDR3 is TGTGCCAGCAGTAGAGGGACTGGCGAGCAGTACTTC.

This clonotype was seen many times. V and J are TRBV12-3 or TRBV12-4 and TRBJ1-2; a possible D gene is TRBD1 (6 bases). Deletions cut 2 bases from V and 3 bases from J, with 13 bases between. This CDR3 has 15 residues. CDR3 nucleotide sequence: TGTGCCAGCAGTTTAAGGCGGGACACCCACTATGGCTACACCTTC. Its protein product is CASSLRRDTHYGYTF.

This clonotype was counted ten times or more. The rearrangement uses TRBV28 and TRBJ2-3; D is uncertain. The CDR3 runs 13 residues. Germline loops: CDR1 MDHEN, CDR2 SYDVKM. V lost 2 bases and J 2 bases, leaving 5 bases between the germline ends. The DNA of the CDR3 is TGTGCCAGCAGTTTAAAGTACACAGATACGCAGTATTTT. Translated, it gives CASSLKYTDTQYF.

This clonotype was recorded many times. The chain couples TRBV11-2 to TRBJ2-1; the D is unclear. V shed 1 base and J shed 2 bases, with 9 bases lying between them. The CDR3 sequence is 15 residues long. CDR1 is SGHAT, CDR2 FQNNGV, per germline. The CDR3: CASSLVNRPYNEQFF. DNA of the CDR3: TGTGCCAGCAGCTTAGTAAACAGACCCTACAATGAGCAGTTCTTC.

The chain uses TRBV25-1 and TRBJ2-5; the match to TRBD2 covers 9 bases. The CDR3 runs 17 residues. CDR1 and CDR2 from the germline V gene are MGHDK and SYGVNS. V lost 0 bases, J lost 0 bases, and 5 bases stayed unmatched. The CDR3: CASSEYWLAGNQETQYF. CDR3 in DNA: TGTGCCAGCAGTGAATATTGGCTAGCGGGGAACCAAGAGACCCAGTACTTC.

This clonotype was detected a few times. This chain links TRBV28 with TRBJ2-6; D ambiguous. This CDR3 spans 15 amino acids. The germline V and J ends were trimmed by 1 base and 1 base, with 5 bases remaining between them. Germline loops: CDR1 MDHEN, CDR2 SYDVKM. The CDR3 here is CASSLYGSGANVLTF. CDR3 sequence (DNA): TGTGCCAGCAGTTTATATGGTTCTGGGGCCAACGTCCTGACTTTC.

This clonotype was counted at least ten times. V gene TRBV2 combines with J gene TRBJ2-7, with 7 bases aligning to TRBD1. The V gene end was trimmed by 10 bases and the J gene end by 0 bases; junction bases not matched to a gene: 3. The length of the CDR3 is 12 residues. In germline, CDR1 is SNHLY, CDR2 FYNNEI. CDR3 in DNA: TGTGCCACCGGGACAGACTCCTACGAGCAGTACTTC. Protein: CATGTDSYEQYF.

This clonotype was seen many times. The chain links TRBV7-3 to TRBJ2-3, with D uncertain. The V and J ends lost 1 base and 7 bases respectively, with 12 bases between them. Per the germline V gene, CDR1 is SGHTA and CDR2 is FQGTGA. The CDR3 is 14 amino acids. CDR3 loop: CASSLSGGEYTQYF. The CDR3 bases are TGTGCCAGCAGCTTAAGTGGCGGCGAATATACGCAGTATTTT.

This clonotype was found many times. This chain links TRBV12-3 or TRBV12-4 with TRBJ1-1, with D tentatively TRBD1 (5 bases). V was cut by 7 bases and J by 6 bases, with 18 bases left in between. There are 14 residues in the CDR3. The CDR3 region is CASTLGHHLSEAFF. The CDR3 region has the DNA TGTGCCAGCACCCTCGGACACCACTTATCTGAAGCTTTCTTT.

This clonotype was picked up a small number of times. The J gene is TRBJ2-5, the V gene TRBV20-1; D is undetermined. CDR1 is DFQATT, CDR2 SNEGSKA, per germline (reference sequence). This CDR3 comprises 15 residues. CDR3 DNA: TGCAGCGTCCCCAATTGGCGCCGAACCCAAGAGACCCAGTACTTC. Translated: CSVPNWRRTQETQYF.

The CDR3 loop is CAWSRGLVSKSPQPQHF. CDR3 DNA sequence: TGTGCCTGGAGTCGTGGATTGGTCTCCAAGAGTCCTCAGCCCCAGCATTTT. J is TRBJ1-5 and V is TRBV30; D ambiguous. Germline V lookup: CDR1 GTSNPN, CDR2 SVGIG (reference sequence). V was cut by 2 bases and J by 6 bases, with 23 bases left in between. This CDR3 is 17 amino acids long. Drawing the rest from reference TRBV30 and TRBJ1-5, the complete variable domain is SQTIHQWPATLVQPVGSPLSLECTVEGTSNPNLYWYRQAAGRGLQLLFYSVGIGQISSEVPQNLSASRPQDRQFILSSKKLLLSDSGFYLCAWSRGLVSKSPQPQHFGDGTRLSIL.